The clone carrying this T cell receptor beta chain was recorded once. What it binds is not known. CD8 cells classed as naive were CD45RO-negative and positively selected for CCR7, excluding terminally differentiated effector memory CD45RA+ cells. Recent acute infections and vaccinations were absent in the healthy HIV-negative adult donors. Germline CDR1 reads GTSNPN; CDR2 reads SVGIG (reference sequence). V was pared by 2 bases and J by 9 bases, with 14 bases between. The CDR3 consists of 13 residues. Deep level was the assay's run setting. Using immunoSEQ multiplex PCR, the repertoire was profiled, and TCRdb retains in-frame clones only, with some absent. The table records 550,000 to 650,000 clones, 90% to 97% of them present only once. This sample was included in a study of shared clonotypes between healthy human individuals. Overall study results and limits: The sharing of 4.5% to 5% of naive CD4 clonotypes was seen across a handful of donors.

Specimen: naive CD8+ T cells sorted from blood. The chain is built from TRBV30 and TRBJ1-5; no definite D call. This TCR was sampled from a woman in her 30s in good health. The CDR3 here is CAWSSGDRGPQHF. The CDR3, as DNA: TGTGCCTGGAGTTCCGGGGATCGGGGGCCCCAGCATTTT.